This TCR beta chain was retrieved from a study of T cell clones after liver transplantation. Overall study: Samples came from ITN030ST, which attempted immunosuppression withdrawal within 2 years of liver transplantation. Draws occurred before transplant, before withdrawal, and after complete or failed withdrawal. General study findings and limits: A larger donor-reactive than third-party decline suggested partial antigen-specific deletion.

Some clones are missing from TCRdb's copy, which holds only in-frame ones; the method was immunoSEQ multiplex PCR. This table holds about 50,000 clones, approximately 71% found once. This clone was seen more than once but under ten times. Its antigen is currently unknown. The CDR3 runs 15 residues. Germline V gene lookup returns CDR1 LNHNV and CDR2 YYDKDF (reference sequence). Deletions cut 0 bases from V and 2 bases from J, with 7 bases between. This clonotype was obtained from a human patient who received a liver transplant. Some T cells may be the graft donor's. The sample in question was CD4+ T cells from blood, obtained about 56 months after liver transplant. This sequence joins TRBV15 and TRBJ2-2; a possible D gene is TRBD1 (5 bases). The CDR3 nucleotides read TGTGCCACCAGCAGAGAGACAGCTAACACCGGGGAGCTGTTTTTT. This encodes CATSRETANTGELFF.